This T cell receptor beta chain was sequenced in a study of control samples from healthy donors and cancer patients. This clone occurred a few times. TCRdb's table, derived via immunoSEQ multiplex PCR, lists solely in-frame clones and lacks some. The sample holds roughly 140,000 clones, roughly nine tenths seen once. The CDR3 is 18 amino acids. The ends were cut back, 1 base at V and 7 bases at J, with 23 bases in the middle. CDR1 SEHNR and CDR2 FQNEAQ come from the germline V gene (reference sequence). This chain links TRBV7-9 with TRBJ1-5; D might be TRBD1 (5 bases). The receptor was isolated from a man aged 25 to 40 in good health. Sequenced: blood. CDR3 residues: CASSLVGNGGVRGQPQHF. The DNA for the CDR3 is TGTGCCAGCAGCTTAGTCGGCAACGGGGGGGTACGAGGACAGCCCCAGCATTTT.